The sequence of this T cell receptor beta chain was determined in a study of cytomegalovirus exposure and HLA in healthy donors. Study-level results: Later on, a genetic analysis was performed. It linked a missense variant in DCLRE1C with V- and J-gene trimming of TCR beta.

Notes on this clone: Antigen: not known.

The PCR had 60 Vbeta and 13 Jbeta primers. Sequencing used immunoSEQ multiplex PCR; TCRdb keeps in-frame clones, though not all of them. The sample has approximately 120,000 clones, 73% seen once. The CDR3 extends over 11 amino acids. V gave up 6 bases and J gave up 5 bases; unmatched junction bases: 3. Germline-derived CDR1 and CDR2 are SQVTM and ANQGSEA. Material for sequencing was PBMCs. This chain uses TRBV29-1 with TRBJ1-2, with 7 bases aligning to TRBD1. This receptor was taken from a man in his fifties or sixties in good health and CMV-seropositive. CDR3 sequence reads: CSVSTGYGYTF. The CDR3 coding sequence is TGCAGCGTCTCGACAGGGTATGGCTACACCTTC.